The next 13 T cell receptor beta chains were all read from a single sample in a study of blood T cell repertoires in COVID-19. Measured with immunoSEQ multiplex PCR; TCRdb has only the in-frame clones, and not every one. The sample yields 300,000 or so clones, around 90% seen once. Sequences were obtained from PBMCs or T cells enriched from blood (not recorded which). The receptors come from a woman younger than 45 who had recovered from COVID-19.

This chain joins TRBV7-2 and TRBJ2-1; 8 nucleotides match TRBD2. The J segment lost 6 bases and the V segment lost 4 bases, leaving 11 bases of the junction unmatched. The germline V gene encodes CDR1 SGHTA and CDR2 FQGNSA. The CDR3 runs to 16 residues. CDR3 region: CASSSKLAGTLNEQFF. The CDR3 DNA follows: TGTGCCAGCAGCTCTAAATTAGCGGGAACGCTCAATGAGCAGTTCTTC.

The rearrangement joins TRBV28 to TRBJ1-5, with D uncertain. The CDR3 has 14 amino acids. CDR1 and CDR2 from the germline V gene are MDHEN and SYDVKM. V was pared by 3 bases and J by 2 bases, with 8 bases between. This CDR3 reads CASSFKSGNQPQHF. CDR3 nucleotide sequence: TGTGCCAGCAGTTTTAAGTCAGGCAATCAGCCCCAGCATTTT.

This chain connects TRBV6-2 or TRBV6-3 to TRBJ2-2; 14 bases are shared with TRBD2. The CDR3 is 17 amino acids. Germline CDR1 and CDR2: MNHEY and SVGEGT. V shed 6 bases and J 5 bases; nucleotides not matched to a gene: 8. The CDR3 spells CASSPTSGRVGTGELFF. In DNA form, the CDR3 reads TGTGCCAGCAGCCCGACTAGCGGGAGGGTGGGAACCGGGGAGCTGTTTTTT.

The chain is built from TRBV5-8 and TRBJ2-3; 10 positions agree with TRBD1. The germline CDR1 and CDR2 sequences are SGHTS and YDEGEE. V dropped 1 base and J dropped 4; count of bases not matched to a gene: 6. The CDR3 spans 16 residues. The CDR3 DNA reads as TGTGCCAGCAGCTTGTGGGGGGACAGGGGTGCAGATACGCAGTATTTT. This translates into CASSLWGDRGADTQYF.

The rearrangement links TRBV2 to TRBJ2-1; TRBD2 aligns across 10 bases. Looked up from germline, CDR1 is SNHLY and CDR2 is FYNNEI. The CDR3 totals 17 residues. V was pared by 6 bases and J by 4 bases, with 12 bases of the junction left unmatched. The CDR3 sequence is CASSAILAGGRYNEQFF. CDR3 sequence (DNA): TGTGCCAGCAGCGCAATCTTAGCGGGAGGCCGTTACAATGAGCAGTTCTTC.

V usage is TRBV18 and J usage is TRBJ1-3; weak D call: TRBD1 (5 bases). Trimming pared 3 bases from V and 1 base from J, leaving 7 bases between. Germline V gene data show CDR1 as KGHSH and CDR2 as LQKENI. The CDR3 is 14 amino acids. For the CDR3, the DNA is TGTGCCAGCTCACCGACAGAATCTGGAAACACCATATATTTT. Encoded protein: CASSPTESGNTIYF.

The chain couples TRBV5-6 to TRBJ1-2, with TRBD1 matching over 8 bases. V shed 0 bases and J 1 base; nucleotides not matched to a gene: 2. The CDR3 is 15 amino acids. The germline gives CDR1 SGHDT, CDR2 YYEEEE. Here the CDR3 reads CASSLAGTGNYGYTF. The DNA of the CDR3 is TGTGCCAGCAGCTTGGCGGGGACAGGTAACTATGGCTACACCTTC.

J is TRBJ2-1 and V is TRBV5-1; the match to TRBD2 covers 7 bases. Germline trimming cut 1 base from V and 6 bases from J; bases unmatched to any gene: 7. CDR1 and CDR2 from the germline V gene are SGHRS and YFSETQ. This CDR3 is 15 amino acids long. CDR3 bases: TGCGCCAGCAGCTTGAGAAGACTAGCTGCCAATGAGCAGTTCTTC. Translating it yields CASSLRRLAANEQFF. Full variable domain (outside the CDR3, taken from reference TRBV5-1 and TRBJ2-1): KAGVTQTPRYLIKTRGQQVTLSCSPISGHRSVSWYQQTPGQGLQFLFEYFSETQRNKGNFPGRFSGRQFSNSRSEMNVSTLELGDSALYLCASSLRRLAANEQFFGPGTRLTVL.

Only one count was recorded for this clone. V gene TRBV7-3 combines with J gene TRBJ1-5; 7 bases fit TRBD1. The CDR3 runs 15 residues. The V gene's germline CDR1 is SGHTA and CDR2 FQGTGA. V lost 6 bases, J lost 5 bases, and 10 bases stayed unmatched. The CDR3 protein is CASRPRQGWDQPQHF. DNA of the CDR3: TGTGCCAGCAGACCCAGACAGGGATGGGATCAGCCCCAGCATTTT.

This sequence joins TRBV25-1 and TRBJ2-6, with 9 bases matching TRBD1. Per germline, CDR1 MGHDK and CDR2 SYGVNS. The CDR3 totals 15 residues. The ends lost 3 bases at V and 8 bases at J; junction bases unmatched: 5. Here the CDR3 reads CASSDYGTGTNVLTF. The CDR3, as DNA: TGTGCCAGCAGTGATTATGGGACAGGGACCAACGTCCTGACTTTC.

This clone was observed once. The chain couples TRBV5-1 to TRBJ1-1; D is unresolved. Germline CDR1 and CDR2: SGHRS and YFSETQ. The V gene lost 0 bases and the J gene lost 0 bases, with 6 bases spanning the gap. The CDR3 is 14 amino acids. The CDR3 loop reads CASSLGHVNTEAFF. CDR3 bases: TGCGCCAGCAGCTTGGGGCACGTGAACACTGAAGCTTTCTTT.

This clone was detected only once. This sequence joins TRBV5-4 and TRBJ1-1, with D maybe TRBD1 (5 bases). Looked up from germline, CDR1 is SGHNT and CDR2 is YYREEE (reference sequence). The CDR3 has 15 residues. Trimming pared 2 bases from V and 5 bases from J, leaving 16 bases between. DNA of the CDR3: TGTGCCAGCAGCTTTGGGAGGGGAGAAGGGACTGAAGCTTTCTTT. Its translation is CASSFGRGEGTEAFF.

The chain links TRBV6-2 or TRBV6-3 to TRBJ2-2, with a weak D call TRBD2 (5 bases). CDR1 MNHEY and CDR2 SVGEGT come from the germline V gene. V lost 6 bases and J lost 5, with 19 bases in between. The CDR3 loop spans 16 amino acids. CDR3 coding DNA: TGTGCCAGCAGCCCCAGCGGCCTCATATGGACCGGGGAGCTGTTTTTT. Translation: CASSPSGLIWTGELFF.